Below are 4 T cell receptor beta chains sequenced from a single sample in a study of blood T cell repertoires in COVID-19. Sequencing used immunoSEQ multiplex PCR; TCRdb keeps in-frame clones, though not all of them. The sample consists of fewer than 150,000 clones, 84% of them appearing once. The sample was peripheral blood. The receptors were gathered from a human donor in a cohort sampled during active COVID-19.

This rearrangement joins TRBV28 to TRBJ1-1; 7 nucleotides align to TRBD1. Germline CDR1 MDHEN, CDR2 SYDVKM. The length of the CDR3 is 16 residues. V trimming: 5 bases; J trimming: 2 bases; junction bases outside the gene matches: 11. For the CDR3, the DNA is TGTGCCAGCAGTCCCCCGCGACAGGGTCTAAACACTGAAGCTTTCTTT. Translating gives CASSPPRQGLNTEAFF.

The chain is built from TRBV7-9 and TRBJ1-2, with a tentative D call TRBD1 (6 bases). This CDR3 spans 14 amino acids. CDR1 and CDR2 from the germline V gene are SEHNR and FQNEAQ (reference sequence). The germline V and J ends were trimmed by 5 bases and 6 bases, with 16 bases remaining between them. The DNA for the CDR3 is TGTGCCAGCAGCAGACACTCACAGGGTGATGGCTACACCTTC. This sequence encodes CASSRHSQGDGYTF.

CDR3 DNA sequence: TGCGCCAGCAGCCAAGATGACACAGTCAACGAGCAGTACTTC. This gives the protein CASSQDDTVNEQYF. The V and J genes are TRBV4-3 and TRBJ2-7, with no clear D. The CDR3 has 14 amino acids. The germline gives CDR1 LGHNA, CDR2 YSLEER. V was clipped by 0 bases and J by 5 bases, with 11 bases between them.

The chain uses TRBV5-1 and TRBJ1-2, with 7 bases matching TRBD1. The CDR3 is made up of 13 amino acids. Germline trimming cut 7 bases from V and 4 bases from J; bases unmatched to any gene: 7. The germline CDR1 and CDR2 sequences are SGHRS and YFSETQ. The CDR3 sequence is CASGSGTVYGYTF. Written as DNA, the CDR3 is TGCGCCAGCGGTTCCGGGACAGTCTATGGCTACACCTTC.